These 6 T cell receptor beta chains share one sample of origin, sequenced in a study of CD8 T cells in ankylosing spondylitis listed by TCRdb under 2017. For these receptors, no antigen is known. Overall results and qualifications from the work: Blood from ankylosing spondylitis patients appeared to be characterized by a TCR beta motif composed of about eight highly homologous amino acid variants.

The library was prepared using 5' RACE. The instrument given in TCRdb is Illumina HiSeq 2500. TCRdb cleaned the public reads at Q25 with fastp, built clones with MiXCR and kept in-frame beta chains. Every entry covers one CDR3 protein and lists the most common genes and DNA from its rows. A total of more than 400,000 distinct CDR3 sequences appear in this sample, roughly 5% of them only once. The ten largest clones represent 3.5% of the sample. The specimen was blood, either unsorted or a sorted T cell fraction (not recorded which). The receptor set was obtained from a male donor with ankylosing spondylitis.

At least ten counts were recorded for this clonotype. The gene calls are TRBV7-2 and TRBJ2-5; maybe TRBD2 (5 bases). From germline, CDR1 is SGHTA and CDR2 FQGNSA. Between the trimmed V and J ends, which lost 5 bases and 3 bases, there was a span of 16 bases. This CDR3 comprises 15 residues. CDR3 bases: TGTGCCAGCAGCCTATCGTACCGGGGAGAAGAGACCCAGTACTTC. Translated: CASSLSYRGEETQYF.

This clonotype appeared many times. V gene TRBV9 combines with J gene TRBJ2-3; 9 bases align to TRBD2. The CDR3 has 15 amino acids. After removal of 5 bases from V and 6 bases from J, the junction contained 10 bases not matched to a gene. In germline, CDR1 is SGDLS, CDR2 YYNGEE. CDR3 residues: CASSPRAGGVDTQYF. CDR3 DNA sequence: TGTGCCAGCAGTCCAAGAGCGGGGGGCGTGGATACGCAGTATTTT.

This clonotype was seen many times. The chain couples TRBV20-1 to TRBJ2-4; 9 bases match TRBD2. There are 17 residues in the CDR3. Germline CDR1 reads DFQATT; CDR2 reads SNEGSKA (reference sequence). Losses at the gene ends were 0 bases for V and 8 bases for J; bases not matched to a gene: 14. The CDR3 DNA is TGCAGTGCTAGAGAAATCAAGCGGGGGGAGGTCGGATACATTCAGTACTTC. Amino acids: CSAREIKRGEVGYIQYF.

V gene TRBV5-6 combines with J gene TRBJ1-2; D may be TRBD1 (5 bases). Germline CDR1 is SGHDT and CDR2 is YYEEEE. The CDR3 runs to 12 residues. V lost 2 bases, J lost 7 bases, and 9 bases lay in between. The CDR3 nucleotides read TGTGCCAGCAGCTTCGGGACCGGTGGCTACACCTTC. It translates to CASSFGTGGYTF.

The sample holds a few counts of this clonotype. The rearrangement links TRBV6-5 to TRBJ2-5; 11 bases fit TRBD2. Germline V gene data show CDR1 as MNHEY and CDR2 as SVGAGI. V shed 7 bases, J shed 5 bases, and the junction held 6 bases outside the gene matches. The CDR3 runs to 14 residues. CDR3: CASNLAGGGETQYF. The CDR3 bases are TGTGCCAGCAATTTAGCGGGAGGGGGGGAGACCCAGTACTTC.

V gene TRBV29-1 combines with J gene TRBJ2-2; TRBD2 aligns across 9 bases. The junction had 1 base not matched to a gene; V was cut back by 5 bases and J by 3 bases. The germline CDR1 and CDR2 sequences are SQVTM and ANQGSEA. This CDR3 comprises 13 residues. The DNA for the CDR3 is TGCAGCGTTAGCGGGAGGTACACCGGGGAGCTGTTTTTT. This codes for CSVSGRYTGELFF.